This T cell receptor beta chain was sequenced in a study of CD8+ T cells in alopecia areata (dated by TCRdb to between 2017 and 2018). Broadly, across the study: Treated patients were enrolled in an open-label pilot trial of oral tofacitinib at 5 to 10 mg twice daily for moderate-to-severe alopecia areata. In treated patients, disease severity was measured using the SALT score, which gives the percentage of scalp surface area affected. Biopsies were taken from tofacitinib-treated patients at baseline and again at 4 and 24 weeks into treatment, and several of those patients also had a later scalp biopsy. RNA was extracted with the PAXgene miRNA kit for fixed scalp, the miRNeasy kit for PBMCs, and the RNeasy kit for mouse skin. Scalp tissue and sorted CD4+ and CD8+ peripheral blood T cells from patchy and totalis/universalis alopecia areata patients and from healthy controls were covered by human TCRbeta sequencing. Patients stayed on tofacitinib for 6 to 18 months and then had 6 months of follow-up off drug so that delayed response and recurrence could be assessed. TCRbeta CDR3 regions were amplified by immunoSEQ multiplex PCR using 35 Vbeta forward and 13 Jbeta reverse primers. Clonality in the scalp was compared among normal scalp (n=4), patchy alopecia areata scalp (n=8), and alopecia totalis/universalis scalp (n=8). The study used high-throughput TCRbeta sequencing to examine T cell clonal expansion in alopecia areata, in both the C3H/HeJ mouse model and human patients.

Receptors were amplified or captured by the immunoSEQ multiplex PCR assay. RNA was extracted from all samples and reverse transcribed into cDNA as template for TCR sequencing. SuperScript III was used to make first-strand cDNA, primed with a 2:1 mix of oligo-dT and random hexamers. A synthetic immune receptor repertoire was used to assess amplification bias, and residual bias was removed computationally. The source study handled its data this way. Raw reads were preprocessed for error removal, and CDR3 was defined according to IMGT conventions as running from the conserved cysteine to phenylalanine. To get clonality, Shannon entropy was normalized by log2 of the number of productive unique TCRs and the result was subtracted from 1. CD4 or CD8 identity of scalp clones was inferred by cross-referencing scalp TCRbeta sequences with sorted blood CD4 and CD8 repertoires. The table was pulled from immuneACCESS by TCRdb, which kept in-frame rearrangements only. Such tables lose some clones; where checked, under half of the loss comes from unresolved V genes, and the rest has no known cause. That table furnishes V, J and clone size, whereas the DNA furnished D and trimming. The sample table holds roughly 170,000 clones, of which under 60% were seen once. Clones ranked in the top ten supply around 12% of the sample.

About this clone itself: There is no known antigen for this receptor. No quality values exist for individual bases; no much larger clone is one base distant.

Trimming at the junction amounts to 6 bases on V and 6 bases on J, and the germline ends lie 15 bases apart. CDR1 and CDR2, per the germline V gene, are ENHRY and SYGVKD. The CDR3 has 13 amino acids, counting the end cysteine and phenylalanine. Only the CDR3 portion is preserved as DNA: 39 bases, with reading frame beginning at the first base. Points the paper makes about the study in general: Compared with normal scalp, lesional scalp, particularly in alopecia totalis/universalis, had higher clonality and more expanded CD8+ clones, which suggests antigenic drive. Because the treated cohort was small and had only one nonresponder, larger studies are needed to examine links between baseline CD8+ expansion and response. TCR sequences shared between patients were less clear than in mice, possibly partly because of HLA diversity in the patient population. During tofacitinib treatment, many expanded lesional clones stuck around in both scalp and blood, and this persistence may partly explain why relapse happens after treatment is stopped. Tofacitinib significantly lowered scalp clonality and the number of expanded CD8+ clones among the top 100 scalp clones. Scalp TCR repertoire analysis is complicated because resident alphabeta T cells in normal human skin are also sequenced, whereas mouse skin is dominated by gammadelta T cells.

Reading the label with the study, this specimen's time point is: 24 weeks on oral tofacitinib. The treatment or condition label of this sample denotes: oral pan-JAK inhibitor, 5-10 mg twice daily. Lesional scalp punch biopsies and peripheral blood were collected from alopecia areata patients. After PBMCs were isolated by density centrifugation and stained for CD3, CD4 and CD8, a FACSAria was used to sort CD4+ and CD8+ T cells. This chain joins TRBV10-3 to TRBJ2-7, with a tentative D gene TRBD2 over 6 matching bases. The starting material was CD8+ T cells sorted from blood, obtained at week 24, from a patient treated with tofacitinib. The source is a human donor with alopecia areata. At the DNA level, the sequence is TGTGCCATCAGGAACAACAAGGGAGGCGAGCAGTACTTC. Its product reads: CAIRNNKGGEQYF.